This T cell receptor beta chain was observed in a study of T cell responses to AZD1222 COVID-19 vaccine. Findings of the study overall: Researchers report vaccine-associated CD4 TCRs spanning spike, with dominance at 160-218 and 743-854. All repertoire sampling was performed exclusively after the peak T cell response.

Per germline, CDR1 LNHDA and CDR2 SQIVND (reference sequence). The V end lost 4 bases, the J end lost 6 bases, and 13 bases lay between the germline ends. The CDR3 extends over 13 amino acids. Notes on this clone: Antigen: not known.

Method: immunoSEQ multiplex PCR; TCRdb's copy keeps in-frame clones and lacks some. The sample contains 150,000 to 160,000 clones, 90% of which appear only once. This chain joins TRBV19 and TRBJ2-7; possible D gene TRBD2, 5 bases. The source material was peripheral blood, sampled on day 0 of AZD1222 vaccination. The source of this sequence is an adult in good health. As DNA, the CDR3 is TGTGCCAGTAGTAAGAGGGATGGGCTCGAGCAGTACTTC. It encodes CASSKRDGLEQYF.